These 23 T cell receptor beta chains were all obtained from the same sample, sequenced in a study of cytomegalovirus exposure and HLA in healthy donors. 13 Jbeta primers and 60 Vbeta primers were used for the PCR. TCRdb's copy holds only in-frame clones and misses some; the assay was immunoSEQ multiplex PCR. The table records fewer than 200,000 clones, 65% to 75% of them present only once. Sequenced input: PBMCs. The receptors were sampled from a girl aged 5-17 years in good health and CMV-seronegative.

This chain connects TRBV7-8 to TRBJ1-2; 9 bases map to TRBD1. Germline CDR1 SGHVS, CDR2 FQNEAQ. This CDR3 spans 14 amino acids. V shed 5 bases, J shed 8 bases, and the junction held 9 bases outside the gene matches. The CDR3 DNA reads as TGTGCCAGCAGCCGGATGGGACAGGGAAGAGGCTACACCTTC. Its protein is CASSRMGQGRGYTF.

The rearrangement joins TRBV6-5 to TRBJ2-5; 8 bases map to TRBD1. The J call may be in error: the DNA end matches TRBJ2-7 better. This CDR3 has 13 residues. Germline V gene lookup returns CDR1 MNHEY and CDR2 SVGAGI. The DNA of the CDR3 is TGTGCCAGCAGCATGGACAGGGCGAGCGAGCAGTACTTC. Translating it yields CASSMDRASEQYF.

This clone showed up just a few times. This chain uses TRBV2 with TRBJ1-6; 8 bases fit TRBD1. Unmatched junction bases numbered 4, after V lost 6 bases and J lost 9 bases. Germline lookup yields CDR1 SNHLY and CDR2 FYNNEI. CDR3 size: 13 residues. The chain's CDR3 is CASRGQGGSPLHF. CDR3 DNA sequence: TGTGCCAGCAGAGGACAGGGAGGTTCACCCCTCCACTTT. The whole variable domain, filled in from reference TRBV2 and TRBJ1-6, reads EPEVTQTPSHQVTQMGQEVILRCVPISNHLYFYWYRQILGQKVEFLVSFYNNEISEKSEIFDDQFSVERPDGSNFTLKIRSTKLEDSAMYFCASRGQGGSPLHFGNGTRLTVT.

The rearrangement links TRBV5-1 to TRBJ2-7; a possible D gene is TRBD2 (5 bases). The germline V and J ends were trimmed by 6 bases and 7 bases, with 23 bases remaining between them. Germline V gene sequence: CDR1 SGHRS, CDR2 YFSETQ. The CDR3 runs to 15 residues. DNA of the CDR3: TGCGCCAGCACCATCGTACCAGGTGAACGGGGAGAGCAGTACTTC. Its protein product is CASTIVPGERGEQYF.

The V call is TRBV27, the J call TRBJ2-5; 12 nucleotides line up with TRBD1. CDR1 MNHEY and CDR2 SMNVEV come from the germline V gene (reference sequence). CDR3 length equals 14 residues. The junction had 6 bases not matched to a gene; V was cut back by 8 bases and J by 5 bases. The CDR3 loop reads CASGTGGAYETQYF. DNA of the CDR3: TGTGCCAGCGGGACAGGGGGCGCTTACGAGACCCAGTACTTC.

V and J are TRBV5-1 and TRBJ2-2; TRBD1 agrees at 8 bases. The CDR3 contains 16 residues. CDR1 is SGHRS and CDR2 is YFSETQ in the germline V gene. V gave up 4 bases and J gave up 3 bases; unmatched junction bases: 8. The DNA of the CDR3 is TGCGCCAGCAGCCTCCCCGGGACAGGAGACACCGGGGAGCTGTTTTTT. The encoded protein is CASSLPGTGDTGELFF.

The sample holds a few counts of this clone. As DNA, the CDR3 is TGTGCCAGCAGTTTCCGGGACAGGGCCTACGAGCAGTACTTC. Protein sequence: CASSFRDRAYEQYF. The chain carries TRBV27 and TRBJ2-7, with 9 bases that match TRBD1. This CDR3 has 14 residues. Trimming cost V 3 bases and J 2 bases; bases outside gene matches: 2. CDR1 and CDR2 from the germline V gene are MNHEY and SMNVEV (reference sequence).

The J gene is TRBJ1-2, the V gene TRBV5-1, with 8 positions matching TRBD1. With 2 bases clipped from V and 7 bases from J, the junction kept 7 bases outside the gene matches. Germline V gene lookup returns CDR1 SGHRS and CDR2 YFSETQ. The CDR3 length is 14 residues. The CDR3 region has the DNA TGCGCCAGCAGCTTTGACGACAGGGGTTTTGGCTACACCTTC. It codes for CASSFDDRGFGYTF.

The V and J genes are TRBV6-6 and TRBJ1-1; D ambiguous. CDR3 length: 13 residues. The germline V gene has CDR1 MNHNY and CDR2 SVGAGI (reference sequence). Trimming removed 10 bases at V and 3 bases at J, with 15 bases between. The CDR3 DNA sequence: TGTGCCACCCAAGGAGTATTTGACACTGAAGCTTTCTTT. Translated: CATQGVFDTEAFF.

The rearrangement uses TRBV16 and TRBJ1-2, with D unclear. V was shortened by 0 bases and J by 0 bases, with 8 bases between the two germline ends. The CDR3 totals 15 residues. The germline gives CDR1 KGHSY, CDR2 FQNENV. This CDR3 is CASSQSITANYGYTF. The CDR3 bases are TGTGCCAGCAGCCAATCTATAACAGCTAACTATGGCTACACCTTC.

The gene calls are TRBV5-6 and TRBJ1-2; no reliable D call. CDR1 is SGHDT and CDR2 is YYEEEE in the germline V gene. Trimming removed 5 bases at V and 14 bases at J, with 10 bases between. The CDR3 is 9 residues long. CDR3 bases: TGTGCCAGCAGTCCACCGAGAACCTTC. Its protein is CASSPPRTF.

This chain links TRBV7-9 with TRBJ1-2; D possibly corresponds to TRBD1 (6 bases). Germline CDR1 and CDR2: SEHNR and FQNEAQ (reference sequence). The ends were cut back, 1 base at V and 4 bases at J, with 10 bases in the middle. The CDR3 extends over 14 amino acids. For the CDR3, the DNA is TGTGCCAGCAGCTTAGACAGGGTTAGCTATGGCTACACCTTC. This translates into CASSLDRVSYGYTF.

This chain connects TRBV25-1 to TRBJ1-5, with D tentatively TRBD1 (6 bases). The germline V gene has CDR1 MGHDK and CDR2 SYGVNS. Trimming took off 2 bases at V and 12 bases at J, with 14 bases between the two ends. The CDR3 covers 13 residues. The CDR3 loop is CASSEGDWGLQHF. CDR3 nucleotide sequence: TGTGCCAGCAGTGAAGGGGATTGGGGGCTCCAGCATTTT.

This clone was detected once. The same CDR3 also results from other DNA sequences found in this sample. The CDR3 here is CASSVAGVTDTQYF. The DNA for the CDR3 is TGTGCCAGCAGCGTGGCGGGGGTCACAGATACGCAGTATTTT. The chain couples TRBV9 to TRBJ2-3, with 7 positions matching TRBD2. V trimming: 2 bases; J trimming: 2 bases; junction bases outside the gene matches: 2. Germline CDR1 reads SGDLS; CDR2 reads YYNGEE. The CDR3 extends over 14 amino acids.

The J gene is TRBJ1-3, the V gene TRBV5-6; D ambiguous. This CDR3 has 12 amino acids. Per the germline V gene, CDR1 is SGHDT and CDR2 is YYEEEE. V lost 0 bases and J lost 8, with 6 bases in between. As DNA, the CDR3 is TGTGCCAGCAGCTTGGAGCGAGACACCATATATTTT. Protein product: CASSLERDTIYF.

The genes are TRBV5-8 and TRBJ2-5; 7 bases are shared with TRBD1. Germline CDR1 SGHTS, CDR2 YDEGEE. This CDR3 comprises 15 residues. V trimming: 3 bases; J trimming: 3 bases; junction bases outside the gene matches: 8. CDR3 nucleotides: TGTGCCAGCAGCTCATCAAGAACAGGGGAAGAGACCCAGTACTTC. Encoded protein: CASSSSRTGEETQYF.

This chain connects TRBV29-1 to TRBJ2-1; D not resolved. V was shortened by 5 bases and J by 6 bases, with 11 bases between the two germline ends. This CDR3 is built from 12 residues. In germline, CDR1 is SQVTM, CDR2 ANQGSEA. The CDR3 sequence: CSVWADTNEQFF. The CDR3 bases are TGCAGCGTTTGGGCAGACACCAATGAGCAGTTCTTC.

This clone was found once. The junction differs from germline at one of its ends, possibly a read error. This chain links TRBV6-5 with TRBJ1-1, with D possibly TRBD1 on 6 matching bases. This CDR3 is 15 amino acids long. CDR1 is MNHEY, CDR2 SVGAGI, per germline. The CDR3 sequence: CASSYSRTANTEASF. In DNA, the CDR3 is TGTGCCAGCAGTTACTCTCGGACAGCGAACACTGAAGCTTCCTTT.

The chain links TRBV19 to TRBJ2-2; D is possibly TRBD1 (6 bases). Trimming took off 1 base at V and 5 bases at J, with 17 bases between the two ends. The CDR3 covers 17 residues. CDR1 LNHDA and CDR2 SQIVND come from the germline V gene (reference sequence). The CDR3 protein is CASSIVGGAGVTGELFF. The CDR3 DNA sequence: TGTGCCAGTAGTATAGTTGGAGGAGCAGGGGTAACCGGGGAGCTGTTTTTT.

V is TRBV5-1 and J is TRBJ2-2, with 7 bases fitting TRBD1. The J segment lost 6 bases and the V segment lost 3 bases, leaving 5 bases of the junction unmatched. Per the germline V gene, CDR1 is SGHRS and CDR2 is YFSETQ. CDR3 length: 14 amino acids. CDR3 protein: CASSWGQRAGELFF. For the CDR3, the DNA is TGCGCCAGCAGCTGGGGACAGCGAGCCGGGGAGCTGTTTTTT.

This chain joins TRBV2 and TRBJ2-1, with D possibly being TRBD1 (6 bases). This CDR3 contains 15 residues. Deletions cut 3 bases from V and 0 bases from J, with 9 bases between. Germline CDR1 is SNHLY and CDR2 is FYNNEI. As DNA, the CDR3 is TGTGCCAGCAGTGACCAGGGGAGCTCCTACAATGAGCAGTTCTTC. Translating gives CASSDQGSSYNEQFF.

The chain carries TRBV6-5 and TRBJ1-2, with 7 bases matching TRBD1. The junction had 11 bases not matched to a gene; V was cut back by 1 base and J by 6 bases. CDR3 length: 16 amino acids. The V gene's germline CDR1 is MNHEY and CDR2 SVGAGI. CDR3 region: CASSYLRGRGGHGYTF. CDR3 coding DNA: TGTGCCAGCAGTTACTTGAGGGGGCGGGGGGGCCATGGCTACACCTTC.

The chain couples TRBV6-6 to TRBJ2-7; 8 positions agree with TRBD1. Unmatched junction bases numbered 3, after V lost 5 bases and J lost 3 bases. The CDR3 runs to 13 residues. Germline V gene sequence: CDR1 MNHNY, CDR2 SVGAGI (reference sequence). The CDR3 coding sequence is TGTGCCAGCAGTCCGGACAGGGTCTACGAGCAGTACTTC. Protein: CASSPDRVYEQYF.